Described below is a single TCR beta chain sequence and its context. Its antigen is undetermined. The CDR3 is 15 amino acids. The germline gives CDR1 MRHNA, CDR2 SNTAGT. Trimming took 2 bases from V and 7 from J, leaving 18 bases between them. These data come from a study of T cell responses to AZD1222 COVID-19 vaccine. Study-wide results and limits: A mostly white British donor set with more females was recruited, and clonal diversity was possibly underestimated. Elevations in Spike-specific TCR breadth and depth followed administration of two AZD1222 doses.

Using immunoSEQ multiplex PCR, the repertoire was profiled, and TCRdb retains in-frame clones only, with some absent. The data contain some 56,000 clones, 85% to 90% of them seen just once; the ten biggest clones take up under 6.5%. The origin of this receptor is an adult who received the AZD1222 COVID-19 vaccine. The chain carries TRBV6-4 and TRBJ2-7; a possible D gene is TRBD2 (6 bases). The sequencing here drew on peripheral blood, taken 28 days after the second AZD1222 dose. CDR3 in amino acids: CASSDGAAGGLEQYF. The CDR3 DNA reads as TGTGCCAGCAGTGACGGGGCAGCGGGTGGGTTGGAGCAGTACTTC.